This TCR beta chain comes out of a study of cytomegalovirus exposure and HLA in healthy donors. Study results and limitations: Cytomegalovirus-associated TCR beta chains were listed, numbering 164.

Primers: 60 Vbeta forward and 13 Jbeta reverse. Original data processing: A later analysis tallied about 80 million unique TCR beta chains, around 10 million of them shared. The method was immunoSEQ multiplex PCR; TCRdb's version includes in-frame clones alone and lacks a portion of them. V, J and clone size are taken as reported in that table, and D and trimming were inferred from the DNA itself. The sample consists of under 200,000 clones, 70% to 90% of them appearing once. About this clone itself: The target antigen is unknown.

The sample comprised PBMCs. The clonotype was recovered from a woman aged 45-59 years in good health and CMV-seronegative.

In DNA, the CDR3 is TGTGCCAGCAGTGCCGGGACAGGGATTGTCGAGACCCAGTACTTC. Protein: CASSAGTGIVETQYF. The J gene is TRBJ2-5, the V gene TRBV25-1; 9 bases match TRBD1. CDR1 is MGHDK and CDR2 is SYGVNS in the germline V gene. J lost 5 bases, V lost 4 bases, and 8 bases had no gene match. This CDR3 has 15 residues. Using reference TRBV25-1 and TRBJ2-5 for the parts outside the CDR3, the full variable domain is EADIYQTPRYLVIGTGKKITLECSQTMGHDKMYWYQQDPGMELHLIHYSYGVNSTEKGDLSSESTVSRIRTEHFPLTLESARPSHTSQYLCASSAGTGIVETQYFGPGTRLLVL.